This TCR beta chain was recorded in a study of blood T cell repertoires in COVID-19. The wider study: Sites across the United States, Italy and Spain contributed samples from acute and convalescent COVID-19. The analysed material was cDNA or gDNA that came from T cells, B-cell-depleted T cells, or PBMCs.

Authors' analysis steps: Amplification of reference gene primers provided the estimated nucleated cell counts. TCRdb's table, derived via immunoSEQ multiplex PCR, lists solely in-frame clones and lacks some. V, J and clone size derive from that table, while D and trimming were established from the DNA sequence. The table includes 140,000 to 150,000 clones, 89% detected once. The V end lost 3 bases, the J end lost 1 base, and 11 bases lay between the germline ends. The CDR3 length is 15 residues. Germline lookup yields CDR1 SGDLS and CDR2 YYNGEE. The sequence came from a human donor in a cohort sampled during active COVID-19. This chain joins TRBV9 and TRBJ1-5, with D maybe TRBD1 (6 bases). The sequenced material came from peripheral blood. The CDR3: CASSASGVSNQPQHF. The CDR3 region has the DNA TGTGCCAGCAGCGCCTCAGGGGTAAGCAATCAGCCCCAGCATTTT.